These 9 T cell receptor beta chains were sequenced from one sample in a study of blood T cell repertoires in COVID-19 (dated by TCRdb to about 2020). Library preparation employed the immunoSEQ multiplex PCR assay. TCRdb retrieved this table from immuneACCESS and kept in-frame rearrangements only. Not all clones are present; in checked studies, unresolved V genes account for under half, and no reason is known for the remainder. This sample comprises about 500,000 clones, roughly nine tenths of them detected only once. The leading ten clones occupy about 8.2% of the sample. Sequencing was done on a sample of peripheral blood. All receptors derive from a woman aged 50 to 60 with COVID-19, enrolled during active disease.

The CDR3 sequence: CASTTTGLAGRNEQYF. CDR3 DNA sequence: TGTGCCAGCACCACAACCGGACTAGCGGGGAGGAACGAGCAGTACTTC. J is TRBJ2-7 and V is TRBV28; 12 positions agree with TRBD2. The V segment lost 7 bases and the J segment 5 bases; nucleotides outside the gene matches: 12. Germline V CDR1 and CDR2: MDHEN, SYDVKM. The CDR3 contains 16 residues.

The rearrangement joins TRBV11-3 to TRBJ2-7, with D perhaps matching TRBD1 (6 bases). The germline CDR1 and CDR2 sequences are SGHNT and YENEEA. The CDR3 is made up of 14 amino acids. V was cut by 5 bases and J by 5 bases, with 16 bases left in between. CDR3 sequence (DNA): TGTGCCAGCAGCCCCCTTAAACAGGGAAACGAGCAGTACTTC. Translating it yields CASSPLKQGNEQYF. Full variable domain (missing parts from reference TRBV11-3 and TRBJ2-7): EAGVVQSPRYKIIEKKQPVAFWCNPISGHNTLYWYLQNLGQGPELLIRYENEEAVDDSQLPKDRFSAERLKGVDSTLKIQPAELGDSAVYLCASSPLKQGNEQYFGPGTRLTVT.

V usage is TRBV5-1 and J usage is TRBJ2-3, with TRBD2 matching 7 bases. Germline V gene data show CDR1 as SGHRS and CDR2 as YFSETQ. With V trimmed by 5 bases and J by 0 bases, 6 bases remained unmatched. The CDR3 runs 15 residues. The CDR3 nucleotides are TGCGCCAGCAGTGCGGGAGTACCTAGCACAGATACGCAGTATTTT. This gives the protein CASSAGVPSTDTQYF.

The chain employs TRBV6-5 and TRBJ2-3, with D tentatively TRBD1 (5 bases). Germline loops: CDR1 MNHEY, CDR2 SVGAGI. Between the trimmed V and J ends, which lost 4 bases and 1 base, there was a span of 12 bases. The CDR3 is 15 amino acids. The CDR3 reads CASSSDGHRTDTQYF. The CDR3 DNA is TGTGCCAGCAGTTCCGATGGACACCGCACAGATACGCAGTATTTT.

V and J are TRBV2 and TRBJ1-5, with a possible D match to TRBD1 (6 bases). The CDR3 has 13 amino acids. Trimming took 3 bases from V and 5 from J, leaving 8 bases between them. Looked up from germline, CDR1 is SNHLY and CDR2 is FYNNEI. The CDR3 bases are TGTGCCAGCAGTGAGGGGGCATATCAGCCCCAGCATTTT. Its translation: CASSEGAYQPQHF.

The chain uses TRBV3-1 (or the pseudogene TRBV3-2) and TRBJ1-2; unclear D gene. This CDR3 has 14 residues. The V and J ends lost 0 bases and 8 bases respectively, with 13 bases between them. CDR1 and CDR2 from the germline V gene are LGHDT and YNNKEL (reference sequence). The CDR3 nucleotides read TGTGCCAGCAGCCAAGATCTGATCTCGAGGGGCTACACCTTC. This translates into CASSQDLISRGYTF.

The rearrangement joins TRBV19 to TRBJ1-2; 7 bases are shared with TRBD1. Unmatched junction bases numbered 6, after V lost 3 bases and J lost 2 bases. The germline V gene has CDR1 LNHDA and CDR2 SQIVND (reference sequence). The CDR3 covers 15 residues. DNA of the CDR3: TGTGCCAGTAGTATCGGCGACAGGGAGAACTATGGCTACACCTTC. Protein: CASSIGDRENYGYTF.

This sequence joins TRBV5-4 and TRBJ2-5; D unresolved. Germline CDR1 and CDR2: SGHNT and YYREEE (reference sequence). Deletions cut 0 bases from V and 4 bases from J, with 7 bases between. The CDR3 contains 13 residues. The CDR3 DNA sequence: TGTGCCAGCAGCTTGGGCCTACTAGAGACCCAGTACTTC. Encoded protein: CASSLGLLETQYF. Full variable domain (rest looked up from reference TRBV5-4 and TRBJ2-5): ETGVTQSPTHLIKTRGQQVTLRCSSQSGHNTVSWYQQALGQGPQFIFQYYREEENGRGNFPPRFSGLQFPNYSSELNVNALELDDSALYLCASSLGLLETQYFGPGTRLLVL.

This clone was seen only once. The chain links TRBV4-1 to TRBJ2-7, with D possibly TRBD2 on 5 matching bases. Germline V gene sequence: CDR1 MGHRA, CDR2 YSYEKL. The CDR3 has 12 residues. Trimming took 1 base from V and 4 from J, leaving 5 bases between them. The CDR3 sequence is CASSQAGYEQYF. The DNA for the CDR3 is TGCGCCAGCAGCCAAGCGGGGTACGAGCAGTACTTC.